One sample yielded the 26 T cell receptor beta chains listed below, sequenced in a study of beta chain features in type 1 diabetes. No antigen has been identified for these receptors. Study-wide results and limits: For Type 1 diabetes patients, all four CD4+ subsets carried TCRB CDR3s that were moderately but significantly shorter.

Expressed TCRB transcripts were sequenced, since all the RNA that had been isolated was reverse transcribed. TCRdb's table, derived via immunoSEQ multiplex PCR, lists solely in-frame clones and lacks some. The sample yields 500,000 to 850,000 clones, around an eighth seen once. Sequenced sample: naive CD4+ T cells from blood. The receptors were gathered from a man aged 18 to 35 with type 1 diabetes.

The chain recombines TRBV2 with TRBJ1-1; 8 bases map to TRBD1. V dropped 8 bases and J dropped 3; count of bases not matched to a gene: 5. The CDR3 has 13 residues. Germline CDR1 SNHLY, CDR2 FYNNEI. The CDR3 DNA sequence: TGTGCCAGCCACAGGGGGACGGACACTGAAGCTTTCTTT. Protein product: CASHRGTDTEAFF.

The CDR3 DNA reads as TGTGCCTGGAGTCCAACCAGTTTTAACTATGGCTACACCTTC. It translates to CAWSPTSFNYGYTF. The chain joins TRBV30 to TRBJ1-2, with D unresolved. The CDR3 is made up of 14 amino acids. From germline, CDR1 is GTSNPN and CDR2 SVGIG (reference sequence). Trimming shortened V by 2 bases and J by 1 base, and 11 bases separated the two germline ends.

This clone was found a few times. This rearrangement joins TRBV6-1 to TRBJ2-3; TRBD2 aligns across 12 bases. CDR3 length: 17 amino acids. The V and J ends lost 4 bases and 0 bases, in that order; junction bases with no gene match: 5. In germline, CDR1 is MNHNS, CDR2 SASEGT. In nucleotides, the CDR3 is TGTGCCAGCAGTGCCGGGACTAGCGGGTTTAGCACAGATACGCAGTATTTT. Residues: CASSAGTSGFSTDTQYF.

In the case of this clone: The identical CDR3 is also encoded by other nucleotide sequences in the sample. The genes are TRBV18 and TRBJ2-5; no firm D call. V was trimmed by 1 base and J by 0 bases, leaving 3 bases between them. Germline V gives CDR1 KGHSH, CDR2 LQKENI. This CDR3 spans 13 amino acids. CDR3 coding DNA: TGTGCCAGCTCACCACGAAACCAAGAGACCCAGTACTTC. This encodes CASSPRNQETQYF. Full variable domain (rest looked up from reference TRBV18 and TRBJ2-5): NAGVMQNPRHLVRRRGQEARLRCSPMKGHSHVYWYRQLPEEGLKFMVYLQKENIIDESGMPKERFSAEFPKEGPSILRIQQVVRGDSAAYFCASSPRNQETQYFGPGTRLLVL.

Only a few counts were recorded for this clone. Germline and junction disagree at one end, which may indicate a read error. The J gene is TRBJ2-5, the V gene TRBV5-4; D remains unclear. This CDR3 contains 13 residues. Per the germline V gene, CDR1 is SGHNT and CDR2 is YYREEE (reference sequence). The CDR3 region is CASSQVDQETQYF. CDR3 DNA: TGCGCCAGCAGCCAAGTAGACCAAGAGACCCAGTACTTC.

This clone has more than one count but fewer than ten. The J gene is TRBJ2-1, the V gene TRBV30, with 7 positions matching TRBD2. The CDR3 extends over 15 amino acids. CDR1 is GTSNPN, CDR2 SVGIG, per germline (reference sequence). Losses at the gene ends were 3 bases for V and 5 bases for J; bases not matched to a gene: 10. CDR3: CAWRGRVPTHNEQFF. CDR3 DNA sequence: TGTGCCTGGAGGGGGAGGGTTCCAACCCACAATGAGCAGTTCTTC.

The chain is built from TRBV25-1 and TRBJ1-1; 9 bases align to TRBD1. The CDR3 sequence is 16 residues long. Germline values: CDR1 MGHDK, CDR2 SYGVNS. The trim removed 4 bases at V and 1 base at J, leaving 7 bases unmatched. The CDR3 bases are TGTGCCAGCAGTGCAACACAGGGGGCAGGGAACACTGAAGCTTTCTTT. Translation: CASSATQGAGNTEAFF.

This chain joins TRBV7-9 and TRBJ2-7; 8 positions agree with TRBD1. The CDR3 contains 13 residues. CDR1 is SEHNR, CDR2 FQNEAQ, per germline (reference sequence). V dropped 10 bases and J dropped 2; count of bases not matched to a gene: 7. The CDR3 sequence is CAMGPGQAYEQYF. The DNA of the CDR3 is TGTGCCATGGGGCCGGGACAGGCCTACGAGCAGTACTTC.

This clone came up a few times. The chain has TRBV7-9 and TRBJ2-1; perhaps D is TRBD1 or TRBD2 (7 bases each). From germline, CDR1 is SEHNR and CDR2 FQNEAQ (reference sequence). The CDR3 sequence is 15 residues long. V was cut by 5 bases and J by 4 bases, with 15 bases left in between. The CDR3 coding sequence is TGTGCCAGCAGCAAAGCGGGACAGACTTACAATGAGCAGTTCTTC. Its protein product is CASSKAGQTYNEQFF. The variable domain in full, completed from reference TRBV7-9 and TRBJ2-1, reads DTGVSQNPRHKITKRGQNVTFRCDPISEHNRLYWYRQTLGQGPEFLTYFQNEAQLEKSRLLSDRFSAERPKGSFSTLEIQRTEQGDSAMYLCASSKAGQTYNEQFFGPGTRLTVL.

This clone was observed a handful of times. The chain joins TRBV18 to TRBJ1-3; no clear D gene. Germline CDR1 reads KGHSH; CDR2 reads LQKENI. The CDR3 is made up of 15 amino acids. Between the trimmed V and J ends, which lost 3 bases and 1 base, there was a span of 10 bases. The CDR3 is CASSPYVNSGNTIYF. The DNA of the CDR3 is TGTGCCAGCTCACCCTATGTGAATTCTGGAAACACCATATATTTT. Variable domain in full (rest from reference TRBV18 and TRBJ1-3): NAGVMQNPRHLVRRRGQEARLRCSPMKGHSHVYWYRQLPEEGLKFMVYLQKENIIDESGMPKERFSAEFPKEGPSILRIQQVVRGDSAAYFCASSPYVNSGNTIYFGEGSWLTVV.

This clone was seen a handful of times. The gene calls are TRBV18 and TRBJ2-1; D is uncertain. The CDR3 extends over 14 amino acids. V shed 2 bases and J shed 4 bases, with 9 bases lying between them. CDR1 and CDR2 from the germline V gene are KGHSH and LQKENI. CDR3 sequence reads: CASSPIRLYNEQFF. CDR3 sequence (DNA): TGTGCCAGCTCACCAATCAGATTATACAATGAGCAGTTCTTC. Looking up the rest from reference TRBV18 and TRBJ2-1 gives the full variable domain: NAGVMQNPRHLVRRRGQEARLRCSPMKGHSHVYWYRQLPEEGLKFMVYLQKENIIDESGMPKERFSAEFPKEGPSILRIQQVVRGDSAAYFCASSPIRLYNEQFFGPGTRLTVL.

V gene TRBV14 combines with J gene TRBJ2-7; 11 nucleotides line up with TRBD2. With V trimmed by 5 bases and J by 3 bases, 15 bases remained unmatched. Germline V lookup: CDR1 SGHDN, CDR2 FVKESK. The CDR3 sequence is 18 residues long. This CDR3 is CASSTRYLTSGKGYEQYF. In nucleotides, the CDR3 is TGTGCCAGCAGCACCCGATACTTGACTAGCGGGAAAGGCTACGAGCAGTACTTC.

V is TRBV2 and J is TRBJ1-1; no definite D call. Germline V gives CDR1 SNHLY, CDR2 FYNNEI. This CDR3 comprises 11 residues. Trimming removed 7 bases from V and 0 bases from J, with 3 bases in between. The CDR3 DNA reads TGTGCCAGCACCATGAACACTGAAGCTTTCTTT. This encodes CASTMNTEAFF.

The chain carries TRBV5-1 and TRBJ2-1; 10 nucleotides match TRBD2. The ends lost 1 base at V and 8 bases at J; junction bases unmatched: 6. The CDR3 runs to 15 residues. Germline V lookup: CDR1 SGHRS, CDR2 YFSETQ. CDR3 loop: CASSLPSGSSDEQFF. DNA of the CDR3: TGCGCCAGCAGCTTGCCTAGCGGGAGTAGCGATGAGCAGTTCTTC.

This clone appeared a few times. The chain has TRBV7-9 and TRBJ2-3; D ambiguous. This CDR3 region has 17 residues. Germline CDR1 and CDR2: SEHNR and FQNEAQ (reference sequence). Deletions cut 1 base from V and 0 bases from J, with 14 bases between. The CDR3 region is CASSLVPQAPSTDTQYF. CDR3 nucleotide sequence: TGTGCCAGCAGCTTAGTTCCTCAAGCTCCTAGCACAGATACGCAGTATTTT.

The CDR3 loop reads CASRVAANTGELFF. The CDR3 coding sequence is TGCGCCAGCCGAGTAGCGGCGAACACCGGGGAGCTGTTTTTT. V and J are TRBV4-3 and TRBJ2-2, with TRBD2 as a possible D gene (6 bases). Looked up from germline, CDR1 is LGHNA and CDR2 is YSLEER. This CDR3 has 14 amino acids. V was shortened by 8 bases and J by 0 bases, with 10 bases between the two germline ends.

The rearrangement joins TRBV27 to TRBJ1-2, with TRBD1 as a possible D gene (6 bases). V was trimmed by 6 bases and J by 3 bases, leaving 14 bases between them. Germline V gene data show CDR1 as MNHEY and CDR2 as SMNVEV (reference sequence). The CDR3 runs 14 residues. CDR3 sequence reads: CASRLQGAYYGYTF. The CDR3 DNA reads as TGTGCCAGCAGGTTACAGGGAGCCTACTATGGCTACACCTTC.

This clone has just a few counts. This sample also contains other DNA sequences that code for the same CDR3. Written as DNA, the CDR3 is TGCAGCGTTGCGGACAGCTATGGCTACACCTTC. Protein sequence: CSVADSYGYTF. The rearrangement links TRBV29-1 to TRBJ1-2, with D perhaps matching TRBD1 (6 bases). The germline gives CDR1 SQVTM, CDR2 ANQGSEA. V lost 4 bases and J lost 4, with 7 bases in between. This CDR3 has 11 amino acids.

The rearrangement links TRBV5-1 to TRBJ2-4; 10 bases align to TRBD1. The trim removed 4 bases at V and 6 bases at J, leaving 7 bases unmatched. The CDR3 has 15 residues. Germline V gives CDR1 SGHRS, CDR2 YFSETQ. CDR3 residues: CASSLKTGGTNIQYF. CDR3 in DNA: TGCGCCAGCAGCCTCAAGACAGGGGGCACAAACATTCAGTACTTC.

The J gene is TRBJ1-5, the V gene TRBV5-1, with a tentative D call TRBD1 (5 bases). This CDR3 has 13 amino acids. Per the germline V gene, CDR1 is SGHRS and CDR2 is YFSETQ. V lost 4 bases and J 6 bases, leaving 11 bases between the germline ends. CDR3 nucleotide sequence: TGCGCCAGCAGCGTAAGGGGCGGTCAGCCCCAGCATTTT. This gives the protein CASSVRGGQPQHF.

The chain combines TRBV7-2 with TRBJ1-2, with D tentatively TRBD1 (5 bases). V lost 5 bases and J lost 4, with 17 bases in between. The CDR3 sequence is 15 residues long. CDR1 and CDR2 (germline): SGHTA, FQGNSA. The CDR3 protein is CASSLMFTGTYGYTF. The CDR3 region has the DNA TGTGCCAGCAGCCTTATGTTTACAGGCACCTATGGCTACACCTTC.

This sequence joins TRBV7-2 and TRBJ1-1, with D hard to call. The CDR3 consists of 13 residues. The germline V and J ends were trimmed by 5 bases and 1 base, with 8 bases remaining between them. Germline CDR1 and CDR2: SGHTA and FQGNSA. Written as DNA, the CDR3 is TGTGCCAGCAGCATAACGCGGAACACTGAAGCTTTCTTT. This gives the protein CASSITRNTEAFF.

The chain employs TRBV7-3 and TRBJ2-3; D remains ambiguous. This CDR3 has 13 residues. Germline V gene lookup returns CDR1 SGHTA and CDR2 FQGTGA. V lost 0 bases to trimming and J lost 8 bases, with 9 bases between them. This CDR3 reads CASSLTGIGTQYF. CDR3 in DNA: TGTGCCAGCAGCTTAACAGGGATCGGTACGCAGTATTTT. Looking up the rest from reference TRBV7-3 and TRBJ2-3 gives the full variable domain: GAGVSQTPSNKVTEKGKYVELRCDPISGHTALYWYRQSLGQGPEFLIYFQGTGAADDSGLPNDRFFAVRPEGSVSTLKIQRTERGDSAVYLCASSLTGIGTQYFGPGTRLTVL.

The V gene is TRBV21-1, the J gene TRBJ1-2. TRBV21-1 is classified as a pseudogene. The CDR3 runs 15 residues. CDR3 nucleotide sequence: TGTGCCAGCAGCCTCTTTTTAAGGTTAAGCTATGGCTACACCTTC. As protein: CASSLFLRLSYGYTF.

V and J are TRBV7-2 and TRBJ1-6; D unresolved. Germline CDR1 is SGHTA and CDR2 is FQGNSA. The CDR3 contains 15 residues. The V end was cut by 7 bases, the J end by 7 bases, with 17 bases between. The CDR3 loop reads CASTLRASGNSPLHF. The CDR3 coding sequence is TGTGCCAGCACCCTAAGGGCGAGTGGGAATTCACCCCTCCACTTT.

The chain is built from TRBV7-2 and TRBJ2-7; D is perhaps TRBD1 (6 bases). Trimming removed 2 bases from V and 5 bases from J, with 16 bases in between. This CDR3 is built from 15 residues. Germline V gene sequence: CDR1 SGHTA, CDR2 FQGNSA. DNA for the CDR3: TGTGCCAGCAGCTTAATCGCCAGGGGTGTCCACGAGCAGTACTTC. This gives the protein CASSLIARGVHEQYF.